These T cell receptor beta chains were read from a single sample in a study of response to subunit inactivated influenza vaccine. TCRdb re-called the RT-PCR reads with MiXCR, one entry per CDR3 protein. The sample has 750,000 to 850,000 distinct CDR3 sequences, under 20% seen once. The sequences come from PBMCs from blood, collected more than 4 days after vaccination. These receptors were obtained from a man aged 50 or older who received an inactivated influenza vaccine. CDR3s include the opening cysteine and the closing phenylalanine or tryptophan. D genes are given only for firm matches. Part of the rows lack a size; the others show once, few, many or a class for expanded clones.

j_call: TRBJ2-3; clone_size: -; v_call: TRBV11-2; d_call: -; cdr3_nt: TGTGCCAGCAGCTTATACGCCAGCCGCCTCACAGATACGCAGTATTTT; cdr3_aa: CASSLYASRLTDTQYF
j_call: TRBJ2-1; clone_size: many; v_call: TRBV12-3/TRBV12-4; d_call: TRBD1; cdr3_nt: TGTGCCAGCAGTTTGGGACAGGGGGCGAGGTACAATGAGCAGTTCTTC; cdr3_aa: CASSLGQGARYNEQFF
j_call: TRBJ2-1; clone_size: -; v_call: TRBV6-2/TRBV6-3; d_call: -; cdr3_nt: TGTGCCAGCAGTTACTCGAATAAGGGGCTTCGATTATACAATGAGCAGTTCTTC; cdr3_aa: CASSYSNKGLRLYNEQFF
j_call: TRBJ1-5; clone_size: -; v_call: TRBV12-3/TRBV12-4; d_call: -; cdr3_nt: TGTGCCAGCGGGGAACAGGGATTCCATAGCAATCAGCCCCAGCATTTT; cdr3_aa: CASGEQGFHSNQPQHF
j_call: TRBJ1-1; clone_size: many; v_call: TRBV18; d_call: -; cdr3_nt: TGTGCCAGCTCACCTACTAGCGAGGCGAGGACTGAAGCTTTCTTT; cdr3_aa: CASSPTSEARTEAFF
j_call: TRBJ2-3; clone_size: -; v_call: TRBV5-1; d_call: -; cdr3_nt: TGCGCCAGCAGCTTGAACGGCCACAGCACAGATACGCAGTATTTT; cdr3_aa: CASSLNGHSTDTQYF
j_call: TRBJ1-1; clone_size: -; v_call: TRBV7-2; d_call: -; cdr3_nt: TGTGCCAGCAGCTTGAAGTTGTTCACTGAAGCTTTCTTT; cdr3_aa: CASSLKLFTEAFF
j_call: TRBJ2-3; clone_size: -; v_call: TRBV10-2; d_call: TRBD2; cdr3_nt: TGCGCCAGCAGTGAGTCGTATCTAGCGGACACAGATACGCAGTATTTT; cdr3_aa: CASSESYLADTDTQYF
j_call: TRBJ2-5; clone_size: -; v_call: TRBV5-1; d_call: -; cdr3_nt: TGCGCCAGCAGCTTCCGGGACGTTAAAGAGACCCAGTACTTC; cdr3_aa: CASSFRDVKETQYF
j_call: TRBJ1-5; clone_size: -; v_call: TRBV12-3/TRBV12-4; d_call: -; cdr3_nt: TGTGCCAGCAGTCGAATTCGGGGGAGCAATCAGCCCCAGCATTTT; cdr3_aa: CASSRIRGSNQPQHF
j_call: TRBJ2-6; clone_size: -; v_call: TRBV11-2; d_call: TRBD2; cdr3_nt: TGTGCCAGCAGGCGTACCGGGACTAGACTTACCTCTGGGGCCAACGTCCTGACTTTC; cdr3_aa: CASRRTGTRLTSGANVLTF
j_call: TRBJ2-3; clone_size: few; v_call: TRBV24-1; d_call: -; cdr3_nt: TGTGCCACCAGTGATTTGCGGTCAGGGGGGAGTACAGATACGCAGTATTTT; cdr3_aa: CATSDLRSGGSTDTQYF
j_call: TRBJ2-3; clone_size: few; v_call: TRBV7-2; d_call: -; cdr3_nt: TGTGCCAGCTCAGTCAGGCCTTCTGGCACAGATACGCAGTATTTT; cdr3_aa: CASSVRPSGTDTQYF
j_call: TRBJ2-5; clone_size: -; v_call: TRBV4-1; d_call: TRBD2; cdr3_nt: TGCGCCAGCAGCGGAGGGACTAGCGGGGGGGTGGAGACCCAGTACTTC; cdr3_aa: CASSGGTSGGVETQYF
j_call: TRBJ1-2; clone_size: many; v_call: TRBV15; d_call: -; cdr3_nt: TGTGCCACCAGCAGAGGCCATGTCAGTAACTATGGCTACACCTTC; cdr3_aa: CATSRGHVSNYGYTF